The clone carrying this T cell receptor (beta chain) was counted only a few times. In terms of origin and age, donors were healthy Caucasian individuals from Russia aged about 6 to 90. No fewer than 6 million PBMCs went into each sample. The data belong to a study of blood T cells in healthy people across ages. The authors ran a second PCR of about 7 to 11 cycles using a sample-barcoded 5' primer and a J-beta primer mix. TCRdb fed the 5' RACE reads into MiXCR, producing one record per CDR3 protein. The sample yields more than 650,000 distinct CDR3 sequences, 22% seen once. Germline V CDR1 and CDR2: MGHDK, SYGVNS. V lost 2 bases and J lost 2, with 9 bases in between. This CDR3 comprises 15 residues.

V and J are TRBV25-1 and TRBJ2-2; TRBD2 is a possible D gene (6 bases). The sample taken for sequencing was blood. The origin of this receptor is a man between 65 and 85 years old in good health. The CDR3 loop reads CASSELASNTGELFF. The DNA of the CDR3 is TGTGCCAGCAGTGAACTAGCGAGTAACACCGGGGAGCTGTTTTTT. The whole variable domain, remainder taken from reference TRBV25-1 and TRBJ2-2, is EADIYQTPRYLVIGTGKKITLECSQTMGHDKMYWYQQDPGMELHLIHYSYGVNSTEKGDLSSESTVSRIRTEHFPLTLESARPSHTSQYLCASSELASNTGELFFGEGSRLTVL.